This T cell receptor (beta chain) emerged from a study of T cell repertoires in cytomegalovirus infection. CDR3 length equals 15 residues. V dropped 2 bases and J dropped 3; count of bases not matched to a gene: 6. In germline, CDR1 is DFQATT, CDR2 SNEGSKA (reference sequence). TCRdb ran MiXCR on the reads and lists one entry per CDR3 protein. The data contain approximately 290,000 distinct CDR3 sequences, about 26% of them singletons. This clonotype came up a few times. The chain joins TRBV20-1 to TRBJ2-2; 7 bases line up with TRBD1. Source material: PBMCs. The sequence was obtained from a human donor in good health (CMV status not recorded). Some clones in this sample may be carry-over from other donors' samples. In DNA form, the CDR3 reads TGCAGTGCTAGACCAGGAGACAGGGACACCGGGGAGCTGTTTTTT. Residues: CSARPGDRDTGELFF.